This paragraph reports one T cell receptor beta chain. The data derive from a study of T cell changes during pregnancy in multiple sclerosis. Repertoires were generated with immunoSEQ multiplex PCR, while TCRdb's copy carries only in-frame clones and drops some. The data show 70,000 to 95,000 clones, with roughly 92% seen just once and 2.1% held by the top ten. V dropped 6 bases and J dropped 1; count of bases not matched to a gene: 5. The CDR3 extends over 14 amino acids. Germline CDR1 SNHLY, CDR2 FYNNEI. V gene TRBV2 combines with J gene TRBJ1-1; 7 bases match TRBD1. Sample: peripheral blood, taken in the second trimester of pregnancy. The receptor was derived from a female donor in good health, enrolled as a control in a pregnancy study. Here the CDR3 DNA reads TGTGCCAGCAGCCCCCGGACAGGGAACACTGAAGCTTTCTTT. Residues: CASSPRTGNTEAFF.